Listed below are T cell receptor beta chains from one sample, sequenced in a study of graft-versus-host responses after intestinal transplantation. The repertoire was sequenced with immunoSEQ multiplex PCR; TCRdb's copy has only in-frame clones and lacks some. Among about 120,000 clones listed, roughly 93% were seen once. Their cognate antigens are unknown. Sample: unstimulated CD4+ T cells sorted from spleen or lymph node cells, taken before intestinal transplant. Every receptor here comes from a human donor who received an intestinal transplant. Both conserved end residues are part of each CDR3.

TRBV11-3	TRBJ2-1	CASSSRTSGSYNEQFF
TRBV6-1	TRBJ1-1	CASSEALLDTEAFF
TRBV5-5	TRBJ2-5	CASSFWLAGGVGETQYF
TRBV19	TRBJ2-7	CASLTVITYEQYF
TRBV7-9	TRBJ2-3	CASSLGVTSGRRADTQYF
TRBV7-9	TRBJ1-5	CASSLARTGDQPQHF
TRBV7-8	TRBJ2-7	CASSLVAHNSGPYEQYF
TRBV5-1	TRBJ2-5	CASSRTGGLQETQYF
TRBV27	TRBJ2-7	CASSGTGSYEQYF
TRBV5-6	TRBJ1-5	CASTSAGGGRGPQHF
TRBV4-1	TRBJ1-5	CASSQGSNQPQHF
TRBV5-4	TRBJ2-7	CASSLAGTGPYEQYF
TRBV7-3	TRBJ2-1	CASSLGLDNEQFF
TRBV2	TRBJ2-5	CASGRGAKYQETQYF
TRBV28	TRBJ2-3	CASRGQVPDTQYF
TRBV27	TRBJ1-1	CASSPRAGPNTEAFF
TRBV28	TRBJ2-7	CASTSLRGQYF
TRBV12-5	TRBJ1-1	CASGSGGRRNTEAFF
TRBV7-9	TRBJ1-1	CASSWAYTEAFF
TRBV5-8	TRBJ1-1	CASSFSEAFF
TRBV5-1	TRBJ2-7	CASSSPGNRGFSYEQYF
TRBV5-1	TRBJ2-1	CASSLYNEQFF
TRBV29-1	TRBJ1-4	CSAVYWEKLFF
TRBV4-1	TRBJ2-7	CASSQGEGAYEQYF
TRBV29-1	TRBJ2-1	CSPGLAGGEQFF
TRBV7-3	TRBJ2-1	CASSLNRDSSYNEQFF
TRBV5-1	TRBJ2-1	CASTTQLNNEQFF
TRBV7-2	TRBJ2-7	CASSFFVLAGTPGEQYF
TRBV28	TRBJ2-1	CASSFYNEQFF
TRBV6-1	TRBJ2-7	CASSVMRAYEQYF
TRBV6-1	TRBJ2-3	CASSPQALETQYF
TRBV18	TRBJ2-5	CASSPPRPGRPQETQYF
TRBV11-2	TRBJ2-2	CASSLGPGMDSGELFF
TRBV6-5	TRBJ2-7	CASRPGTFYEQYF
TRBV9	TRBJ2-1	CASSYSGSTYNEQFF
TRBV6-5	TRBJ2-1	CASTGRYNEQFF
TRBV7-8	TRBJ2-7	CASSLVAETSSYEQYF
TRBV29-1	TRBJ1-2	CSVVRDATGYTF
TRBV5-1	TRBJ2-1	CASSSDLLREQFF
TRBV7-7	TRBJ2-1	CASSTDRDNEQFF
TRBV25-1	TRBJ2-7	CASSAGLAVQYF
TRBV2	TRBJ2-2	CASRAGTGRTGELFF
TRBV19	TRBJ1-2	CASSISGNYGYTF
TRBV30	TRBJ2-5	CAWSRQSVTETQYF
TRBV7-9	TRBJ1-1	CASVRGWSTEAFF
TRBV30	TRBJ1-3	CASVLDTIYF
TRBV5-4	TRBJ1-1	CASSFMGTEAFF
TRBV5-1	TRBJ2-2	CASSPFRGKSGELFF
TRBV7-3	TRBJ1-1	CASKVAAGETEAFF
TRBV7-9	TRBJ2-5	CASSWTGGETQYF
TRBV7-8	TRBJ1-3	CASSLKRGGENTIYF
TRBV19	TRBJ1-1	CASRGGWGTEAFF
TRBV7-2	TRBJ2-5	CASSLEPGARRTQYF
TRBV5-3	TRBJ2-4	CARLAPAKNIQYF
TRBV7-2	TRBJ2-1	CASAKGRETRGNEQFF
TRBV2	TRBJ2-3	CAKALNRAQGSNTDTQYF
TRBV30	TRBJ2-7	CAWGTGAREQYF
TRBV28	TRBJ1-5	CASSWGGGVRTQPQHF